The entry below gives a single TCR beta chain sequence along with its context. Its antigen is currently unknown. The data derive from a study of shared clonotypes between healthy human individuals. About the study: Donors had three CD4 naive, three CD4 memory, two CD8 naive and one CD8 memory plate apiece.

Repertoires were generated with immunoSEQ multiplex PCR, while TCRdb's copy carries only in-frame clones and drops some. This table has 2 million to 2.5 million clones, under 95% appearing once. Study results and limitations: Against clonotypes common to all four donors, non-shared ones had lower generation probabilities.

The V gene's germline CDR1 is SGHTA and CDR2 FQGTGA. The junction had 8 bases not matched to a gene; V was cut back by 4 bases and J by 5 bases. CDR3 length equals 17 residues. The chain joins TRBV7-3 to TRBJ2-1; 13 bases align to TRBD2. The source material was naive CD4+ T cells from PBMCs. Subset here: CD45RA+ positively selected. The clonotype was recovered from a man in his late teens or twenties in good health. Some clones in this sample may be carry-over from other donors' samples. The CDR3 is CASSYMAGTSGNNEQFF. As DNA, the CDR3 is TGTGCCAGCAGCTATATGGCCGGGACTAGCGGGAACAATGAGCAGTTCTTC.